The T cell receptor (beta chain) described here comes from a study of T cell clonality in common variable immunodeficiency. Study-wide points: In common variable immunodeficiency, TCR beta chains reportedly carried fewer deletions and N-nucleotide insertions.

This table comes from immunoSEQ multiplex PCR, and its TCRdb copy is limited to in-frame clones, with some not included. The sample presents more than 35,000 clones, none singletons. The CDR3 contains 15 residues. Germline V gene lookup returns CDR1 DFQATT and CDR2 SNEGSKA (reference sequence). This clone was seen more than once but under ten times. Its cognate antigen is unknown. The junction departs from germline at one end; a sequencing error may be responsible. The sequence runs out 3 residues before the end of the CDR3; the remainder is reconstructed from the germline J gene. The clonotype comes from a human donor with common variable immunodeficiency. The chain employs TRBV20-1 and TRBJ1-6; perhaps TRBD1 as D (6 bases). Sequenced sample: peripheral blood mononuclear cells. The CDR3 reads CSAPGTPSPNSTLHF. The sequenced part of the CDR3 DNA is TGCAGTGCCCCCGGGACACCAAGTCCTAATTCAACC.